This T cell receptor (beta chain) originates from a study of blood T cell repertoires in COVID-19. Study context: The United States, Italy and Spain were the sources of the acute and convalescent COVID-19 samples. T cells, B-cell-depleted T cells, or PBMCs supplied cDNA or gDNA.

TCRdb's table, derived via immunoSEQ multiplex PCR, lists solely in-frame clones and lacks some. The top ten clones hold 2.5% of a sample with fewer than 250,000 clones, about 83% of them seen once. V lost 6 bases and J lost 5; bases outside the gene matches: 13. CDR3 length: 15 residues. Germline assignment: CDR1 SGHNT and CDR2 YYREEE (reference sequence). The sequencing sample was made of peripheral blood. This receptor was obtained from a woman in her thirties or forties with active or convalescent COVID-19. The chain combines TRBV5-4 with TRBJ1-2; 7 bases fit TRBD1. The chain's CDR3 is CASTSPQGWEYGYTF. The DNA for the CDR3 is TGTGCCAGCACCTCTCCACAGGGGTGGGAGTATGGCTACACCTTC. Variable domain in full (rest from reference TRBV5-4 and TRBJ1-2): ETGVTQSPTHLIKTRGQQVTLRCSSQSGHNTVSWYQQALGQGPQFIFQYYREEENGRGNFPPRFSGLQFPNYSSELNVNALELDDSALYLCASTSPQGWEYGYTFGSGTRLTVV.